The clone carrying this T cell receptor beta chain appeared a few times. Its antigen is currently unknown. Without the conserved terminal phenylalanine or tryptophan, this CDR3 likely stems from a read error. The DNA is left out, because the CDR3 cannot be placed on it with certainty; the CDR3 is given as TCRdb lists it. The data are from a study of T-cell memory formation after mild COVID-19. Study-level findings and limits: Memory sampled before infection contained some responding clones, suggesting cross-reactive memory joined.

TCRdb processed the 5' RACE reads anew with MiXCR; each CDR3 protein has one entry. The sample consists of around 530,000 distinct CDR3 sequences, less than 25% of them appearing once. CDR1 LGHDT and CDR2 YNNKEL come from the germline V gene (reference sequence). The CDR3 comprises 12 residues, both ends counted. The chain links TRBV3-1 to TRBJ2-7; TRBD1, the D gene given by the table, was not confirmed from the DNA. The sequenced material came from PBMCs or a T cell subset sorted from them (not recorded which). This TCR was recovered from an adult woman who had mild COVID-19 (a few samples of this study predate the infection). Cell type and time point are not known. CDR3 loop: CASSQEGTGASI.